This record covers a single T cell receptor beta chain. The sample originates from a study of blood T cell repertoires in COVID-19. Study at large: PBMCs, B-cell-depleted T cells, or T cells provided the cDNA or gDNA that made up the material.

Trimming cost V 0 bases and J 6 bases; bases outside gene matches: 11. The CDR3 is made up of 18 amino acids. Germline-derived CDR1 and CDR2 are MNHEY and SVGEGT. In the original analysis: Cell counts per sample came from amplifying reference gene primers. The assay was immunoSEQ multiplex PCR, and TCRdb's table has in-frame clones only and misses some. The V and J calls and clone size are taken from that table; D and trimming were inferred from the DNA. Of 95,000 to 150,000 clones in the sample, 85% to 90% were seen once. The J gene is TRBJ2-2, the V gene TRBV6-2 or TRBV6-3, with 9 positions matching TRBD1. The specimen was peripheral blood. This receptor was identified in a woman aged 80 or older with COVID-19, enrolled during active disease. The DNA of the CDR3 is TGTGCCAGCAGTTACTCATGGTTCGGGGGACAGGGCGCCGGGGAGCTGTTTTTT. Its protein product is CASSYSWFGGQGAGELFF.